This is a list of T cell receptor beta chains from one sample in a study of shared clonotypes between healthy human individuals. Clones were sequenced by immunoSEQ multiplex PCR, and TCRdb holds only the in-frame ones, with some missing. Here the sample spans roughly 1,500,000 clones, 95% to 99% being singletons. Sample: naive CD4+ T cells sorted from blood. The source is a man in his thirties or forties in good health. CDR3s leave out the opening cysteine and the closing phenylalanine or tryptophan. D genes are given only for firm matches. Only part of the rows carry a size: once, few, many, or a class if the clone is expanded.

size: -
V: TRBV7-3
D: -
J: TRBJ2-1
CDR3: ASSQAGGEQF

size: -
V: TRBV28
D: -
J: TRBJ1-4
CDR3: ASSLKEKLF

size: -
V: TRBV29-1
D: -
J: TRBJ2-1
CDR3: SVEDTIAYNEQF

size: once
V: TRBV7-9
D: TRBD2
J: TRBJ2-2
CDR3: ASSLFMGLAGVTGELF

size: -
V: TRBV6-6
D: -
J: TRBJ2-5
CDR3: ASSSTGQKQETQY

size: once
V: TRBV15
D: TRBD2
J: TRBJ2-3
CDR3: ATSSDRLAGGTDTQY

size: -
V: TRBV9
D: TRBD2
J: TRBJ2-7
CDR3: ASSRGSVGGRAWEQY

size: -
V: TRBV5-1
D: TRBD2
J: TRBJ2-1
CDR3: ASSWETSGRSEQF

size: once
V: TRBV11-2
D: -
J: TRBJ2-3
CDR3: ASSLDLISDTQY

size: -
V: TRBV9
D: -
J: TRBJ2-1
CDR3: ASSTGTDVYDEQF

size: -
V: TRBV5-4
D: TRBD2
J: TRBJ2-2
CDR3: ASSLGLVGGELF

size: -
V: TRBV7-3
D: TRBD1
J: TRBJ1-2
CDR3: ASSLGGGQRGYT

size: -
V: TRBV6-6
D: TRBD1
J: TRBJ1-2
CDR3: ASSSSGTAYT

size: -
V: TRBV19
D: -
J: TRBJ2-3
CDR3: ASRSRRVGTQY

size: -
V: TRBV28
D: -
J: TRBJ1-4
CDR3: ASAGATNEKLF

size: -
V: TRBV6-5
D: -
J: TRBJ2-7
CDR3: ASSYSGRLSYEQY

size: -
V: TRBV2
D: -
J: TRBJ1-4
CDR3: ASSAQGGEKLF

size: -
V: TRBV7-2
D: TRBD1
J: TRBJ2-2
CDR3: ASSRDRVGGELF

size: -
V: TRBV9
D: -
J: TRBJ1-1
CDR3: ASSVGGVNTEAF

size: -
V: TRBV9
D: -
J: TRBJ1-1
CDR3: ASSVVQGITEAF

size: -
V: TRBV6-5
D: TRBD2
J: TRBJ2-1
CDR3: ASSYASGNNEQF

size: once
V: TRBV7-2
D: -
J: TRBJ2-3
CDR3: ASSLVVLNADTQY

size: -
V: TRBV28
D: -
J: TRBJ1-5
CDR3: ASSGAGLSNQPQH

size: -
V: TRBV23-1
D: TRBD2
J: TRBJ2-5
CDR3: ASSQSGLAGYGSETQY

size: -
V: TRBV10-3
D: -
J: TRBJ1-4
CDR3: AISGTRAATNEKLF

size: -
V: TRBV4-1
D: -
J: TRBJ2-1
CDR3: ASSRAQRGPYNEQF

size: -
V: TRBV7-8
D: TRBD2
J: TRBJ2-7
CDR3: ASSLGLAGAYEQY

size: -
V: TRBV5-1
D: -
J: TRBJ2-5
CDR3: ASSARTTQETQY

size: -
V: TRBV28
D: -
J: TRBJ2-5
CDR3: ASRPSAGKGETQY

size: once
V: TRBV7-6
D: -
J: TRBJ2-7
CDR3: ASSRTIGPYEQY

size: -
V: TRBV10-3
D: TRBD1
J: TRBJ2-1
CDR3: AISDQGDNEQF

size: -
V: TRBV27
D: -
J: TRBJ2-7
CDR3: ASSPVPGAQSSEQY

size: -
V: TRBV27
D: -
J: TRBJ2-1
CDR3: ASSFPRATGRGNNEQF

size: -
V: TRBV2
D: -
J: TRBJ2-3
CDR3: ASSDSGTDTQY

size: once
V: TRBV5-4
D: TRBD1
J: TRBJ1-4
CDR3: ASSLGLQGNEKLF

size: -
V: TRBV27
D: -
J: TRBJ1-1
CDR3: ASTRLGVDTEAF

size: -
V: TRBV7-2
D: TRBD2
J: TRBJ2-4
CDR3: ASSLVASGGNIQY

size: once
V: TRBV5-1
D: TRBD2
J: TRBJ2-1
CDR3: ASSLDPTSGRYNEQF

size: -
V: TRBV27
D: -
J: TRBJ2-7
CDR3: ASRSYKGGSYEQY

size: once
V: TRBV14
D: -
J: TRBJ2-5
CDR3: ASRGVGQETQY

size: few
V: TRBV2
D: -
J: TRBJ1-4
CDR3: ASSVGTTNEKLF

size: -
V: TRBV12-5
D: -
J: TRBJ2-5
CDR3: ASGLAGQETQY

size: -
V: TRBV2
D: -
J: TRBJ1-1
CDR3: ASSEAGQGVGSTEAF

size: -
V: TRBV10-3
D: -
J: TRBJ2-7
CDR3: ASGRLDTPYEQY

size: -
V: TRBV28
D: -
J: TRBJ1-4
CDR3: ASSPRAGRLSNEKLF

size: -
V: TRBV5-1
D: -
J: TRBJ2-2
CDR3: ASSLDTTNTGELF

size: -
V: TRBV25-1
D: -
J: TRBJ2-7
CDR3: ASSDPSGAGNEQY

size: -
V: TRBV29-1
D: TRBD2
J: TRBJ2-1
CDR3: RPGLEDNEQF

size: once
V: TRBV7-2
D: -
J: TRBJ2-1
CDR3: ASSIPTDFYNEQF

size: -
V: TRBV15
D: -
J: TRBJ2-7
CDR3: ATSSNRADYEQY

size: -
V: TRBV5-6
D: -
J: TRBJ2-3
CDR3: ASSFGPKRGDTQY

size: -
V: TRBV30
D: -
J: TRBJ2-6
CDR3: AWEGGGSGANVLT

size: -
V: TRBV27
D: -
J: TRBJ2-1
CDR3: ASSNSRQGSYNEQF

size: once
V: TRBV5-4
D: TRBD1
J: TRBJ2-1
CDR3: ASSFDRGAYNEQF

size: -
V: TRBV6-5
D: TRBD2
J: TRBJ2-7
CDR3: ASIGTSGLAYEQY

size: -
V: TRBV19
D: TRBD2
J: TRBJ2-7
CDR3: ASNLAGANEQY

size: -
V: TRBV7-2
D: -
J: TRBJ2-1
CDR3: ASRPAFSSGSDEQF

size: -
V: TRBV18
D: -
J: -
CDR3: ASSPGAGRHEQY